Given below is one TCR beta chain in context. Subsets of CD8+ T cells were each sorted in triplicate at 300,000 cells apiece. The CDR3 is 12 residues long. Germline CDR1 and CDR2: LNHNV and YYDKDF (reference sequence). This sample stems from a study of CXCR3-negative and CXCR3-positive naive CD8 T cells. Through 5' RACE with UMI labels, the TRB cDNA libraries were prepared. One entry per CDR3 protein, without DNA, is what TCRdb gives after re-calling the 5' RACE reads. Recorded for this sample: some 39,000 distinct CDR3 sequences. The TCR comes from a human donor in good health. Some clones in this sample may be carry-over from other donors' samples. The gene calls are TRBV15 and TRBJ1-1; TCRdb gives TRBD1 as the D gene, but with no DNA this cannot be confirmed. The sample taken for sequencing was naive CXCR3- CD8+ T cells from blood. Subset described: CD45RO-CCR7+CD27+CD95- naive CD8+ T cells lacking CXCR3 (TNR3-). The CDR3 spells CATSGTGTEAFF.